This T cell receptor beta chain was profiled in a study of control samples from healthy donors and cancer patients. Trimming removed 4 bases from V and 8 bases from J, with 11 bases in between. The CDR3 has 12 amino acids. Germline CDR1 reads MDHEN; CDR2 reads SYDVKM. Sequenced by immunoSEQ multiplex PCR; TCRdb stores in-frame clones only, minus some. The data show tens of thousands of clones, with 89% seen just once and roughly 8.9% held by the top ten. The clonotype comes from a woman between 50 and 59 years old with colorectal cancer. Sequenced input: PBMCs. V usage is TRBV28 and J usage is TRBJ1-2; no clear D gene. The CDR3 loop is CASSYRAEGYTF. In nucleotides, the CDR3 is TGTGCCAGCAGTTATAGGGCTGAGGGCTACACCTTC.